This is a list of T cell receptor beta chains from one sample in a study of control samples from healthy donors and cancer patients. Sequencing was performed with immunoSEQ multiplex PCR; in TCRdb, only in-frame clones are kept and a portion is missing. The profile shows 90,000 to 150,000 clones, about 91% of them singletons. Specimen: blood. The receptor set was obtained from a man aged 40-49 years in good health. CDR3s include the opening cysteine and the closing phenylalanine or tryptophan. The order of the fields is CDR3 length, V gene, J gene, clone size, D gene, CDR3 DNA, CDR3 protein. The D gene is left open where the match is weak. Not every row has a clone size; where given, it reads once, few, many or a size class.

len: 15; v_gene: TRBV7-2; j_gene: TRBJ1-4; abundance: -; d_gene: -; CDR3nt: TGTGCCAGCAGCCCAGGACAGCCGGGGGGTGAAAAACTGTTTTTT; CDR3aa: CASSPGQPGGEKLFF
len: 12; v_gene: TRBV2; j_gene: TRBJ1-1; abundance: once; d_gene: -; CDR3nt: TGTGCCAGCAGCCGAGCGGGAACTGAAGCTTTCTTT; CDR3aa: CASSRAGTEAFF
len: 12; v_gene: TRBV29-1; j_gene: TRBJ1-3; abundance: few; d_gene: -; CDR3nt: TGCAGCGGACAGGAGGGAGGAAACACCATATATTTT; CDR3aa: CSGQEGGNTIYF
len: 14; v_gene: TRBV6-5; j_gene: TRBJ1-2; abundance: few; d_gene: -; CDR3nt: TGTGCCAGCAGATCAGAGACCGCTAACTATGGCTACACCTTC; CDR3aa: CASRSETANYGYTF
len: 14; v_gene: TRBV28; j_gene: TRBJ2-3; abundance: -; d_gene: -; CDR3nt: TGTGCCAGCACCTCAGGGGGGAACACAGATACGCAGTATTTT; CDR3aa: CASTSGGNTDTQYF
len: 16; v_gene: TRBV3-1/TRBV3-2; j_gene: TRBJ2-6; abundance: -; d_gene: -; CDR3nt: TGTGCCAGCAGCCTGAACGGCGGGTCTGGGGCCAACGTCCTGACTTTC; CDR3aa: CASSLNGGSGANVLTF
len: 14; v_gene: TRBV18; j_gene: TRBJ2-5; abundance: -; d_gene: -; CDR3nt: TGTGCCAGCTCACCCCCCCTGGAGAGAGAGACCCAGTACTTC; CDR3aa: CASSPPLERETQYF
len: 15; v_gene: TRBV18; j_gene: TRBJ1-1; abundance: -; d_gene: TRBD1; CDR3nt: TGTGCCAGCTCATCTACGACAGGGGGGAACACTGAAGCTTTCTTT; CDR3aa: CASSSTTGGNTEAFF
len: 14; v_gene: TRBV10-1; j_gene: TRBJ2-1; abundance: -; d_gene: TRBD2; CDR3nt: TGCGCCAGCAGCCAAGGACTAGCGGGGGGTAAGCAGTTCTTC; CDR3aa: CASSQGLAGGKQFF
len: 14; v_gene: TRBV28; j_gene: TRBJ1-1; abundance: few; d_gene: -; CDR3nt: TGTGCCACCCACCTTGCCCGGAACTTCCAGGGGGCTTTCTTT; CDR3aa: CATHLARNFQGAFF
len: 15; v_gene: TRBV21-1; j_gene: TRBJ1-1; abundance: -; d_gene: -; CDR3nt: TGTGCCAGCAGCAAAAACGAAGGACAGGGGTTTGAAGCTTTCTTT; CDR3aa: CASSKNEGQGFEAFF
len: 13; v_gene: TRBV5-1; j_gene: TRBJ2-1; abundance: -; d_gene: -; CDR3nt: TGCGCCAGCAGCTCCGAGGGGTACAATGAGCAGTTCTTC; CDR3aa: CASSSEGYNEQFF
len: 14; v_gene: TRBV5-4; j_gene: TRBJ1-1; abundance: -; d_gene: -; CDR3nt: TGTGCCAGCAGCTTGCGGAATTGGGACACTGAAGCTTTCTTT; CDR3aa: CASSLRNWDTEAFF
len: 13; v_gene: TRBV27; j_gene: TRBJ1-1; abundance: -; d_gene: -; CDR3nt: TGTGCCAGCAGCCGAACGATTCGAACTGAAGCTTTCTTT; CDR3aa: CASSRTIRTEAFF
len: 11; v_gene: TRBV20-1; j_gene: TRBJ2-7; abundance: -; d_gene: -; CDR3nt: TGCAGTGCTCTTGGACGGCGCGAGCAGTACTTC; CDR3aa: CSALGRREQYF
len: 13; v_gene: TRBV29-1; j_gene: TRBJ1-2; abundance: -; d_gene: TRBD1; CDR3nt: TGCAGCGTTGTGCAGGGGGCGGTTGGTGGCTACACCTTC; CDR3aa: CSVVQGAVGGYTF
len: 14; v_gene: TRBV5-1; j_gene: TRBJ1-2; abundance: -; d_gene: TRBD1; CDR3nt: TGCGCCAGCAGCCCCCTGGGACAGGGTGGTGGCTACACCTTC; CDR3aa: CASSPLGQGGGYTF